Described below is a single TCR beta chain sequence and its context. Generated by immunoSEQ multiplex PCR, the TCRdb table keeps only in-frame clones and is missing some. In the table there are under 100,000 clones, approximately 80% of which are singletons. This sample stems from a study of radiation and T cells in renal cell carcinoma. This CDR3 has 14 residues. V lost 4 bases, J lost 5 bases, and 12 bases lay in between. The germline V gene has CDR1 SGHRS and CDR2 YFSETQ. Regarding time point: blood 4 weeks post-SBRT, at nephrectomy. Treatment reported: 15 Gy SBRT to primary tumor, nephrectomy 4 weeks later. The tumor was a clear cell renal cell carcinoma.

This sequence originates from a man in his fifties or sixties with renal cell carcinoma. The J gene is TRBJ2-2, the V gene TRBV5-1; D is undetermined. Sequences were derived from blood, sampled from a patient whose treatment included radiotherapy and nephrectomy. The CDR3: CASSPLGSTGELFF. The CDR3 nucleotides are TGCGCCAGCAGCCCCCTCGGAAGTACCGGGGAGCTGTTTTTT.